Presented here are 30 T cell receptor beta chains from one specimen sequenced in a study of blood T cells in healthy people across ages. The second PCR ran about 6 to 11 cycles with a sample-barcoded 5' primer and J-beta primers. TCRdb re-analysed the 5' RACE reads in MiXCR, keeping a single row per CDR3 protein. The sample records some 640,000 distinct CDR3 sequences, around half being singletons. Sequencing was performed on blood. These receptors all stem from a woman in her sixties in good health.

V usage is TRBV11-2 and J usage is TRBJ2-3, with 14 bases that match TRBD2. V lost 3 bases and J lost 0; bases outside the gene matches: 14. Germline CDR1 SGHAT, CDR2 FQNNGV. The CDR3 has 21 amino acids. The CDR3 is CASSFLPGLAGVTPSTDTQYF. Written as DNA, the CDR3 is TGTGCCAGCAGCTTCTTACCGGGACTAGCGGGAGTGACCCCTAGCACAGATACGCAGTATTTT.

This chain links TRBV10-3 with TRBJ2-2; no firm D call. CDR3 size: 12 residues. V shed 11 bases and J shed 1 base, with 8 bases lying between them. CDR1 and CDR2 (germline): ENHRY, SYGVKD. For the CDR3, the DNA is TGTGCCGTGACTGGGAACACCGGGGAGCTGTTTTTT. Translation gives CAVTGNTGELFF.

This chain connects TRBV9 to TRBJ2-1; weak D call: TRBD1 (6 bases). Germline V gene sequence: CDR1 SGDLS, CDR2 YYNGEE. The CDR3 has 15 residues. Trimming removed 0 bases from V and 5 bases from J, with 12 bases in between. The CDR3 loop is CASSVDGTLNNEQFF. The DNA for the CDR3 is TGTGCCAGCAGCGTAGATGGGACACTAAACAATGAGCAGTTCTTC.

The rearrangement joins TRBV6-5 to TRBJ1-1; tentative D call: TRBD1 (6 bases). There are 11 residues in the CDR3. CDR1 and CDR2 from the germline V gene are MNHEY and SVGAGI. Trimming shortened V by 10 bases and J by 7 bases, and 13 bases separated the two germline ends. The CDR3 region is CATQQGFEAFF. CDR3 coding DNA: TGTGCCACCCAACAGGGATTTGAAGCTTTCTTT.

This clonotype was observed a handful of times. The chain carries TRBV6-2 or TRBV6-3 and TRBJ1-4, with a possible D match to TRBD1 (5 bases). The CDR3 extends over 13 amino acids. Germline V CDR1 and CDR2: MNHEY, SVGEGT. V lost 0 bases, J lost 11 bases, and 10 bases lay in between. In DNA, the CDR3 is TGTGCCAGCAGTTACTCGGCAGGGACGAAACTGTTTTTT. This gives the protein CASSYSAGTKLFF.

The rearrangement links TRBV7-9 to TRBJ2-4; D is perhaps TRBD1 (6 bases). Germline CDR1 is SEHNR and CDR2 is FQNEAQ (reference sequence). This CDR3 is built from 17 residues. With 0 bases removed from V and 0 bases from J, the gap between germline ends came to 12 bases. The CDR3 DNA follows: TGTGCCAGCAGCTTAGCGCGGACAGACATAGCCAAAAACATTCAGTACTTC. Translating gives CASSLARTDIAKNIQYF. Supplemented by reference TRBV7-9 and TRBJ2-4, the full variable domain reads DTGVSQNPRHKITKRGQNVTFRCDPISEHNRLYWYRQTLGQGPEFLTYFQNEAQLEKSRLLSDRFSAERPKGSFSTLEIQRTEQGDSAMYLCASSLARTDIAKNIQYFGAGTRLSVL.

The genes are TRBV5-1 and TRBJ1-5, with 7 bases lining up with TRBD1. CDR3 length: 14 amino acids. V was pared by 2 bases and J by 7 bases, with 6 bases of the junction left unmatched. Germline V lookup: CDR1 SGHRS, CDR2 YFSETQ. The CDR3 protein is CASSFGGGEQPQHF. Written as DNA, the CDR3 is TGCGCCAGCAGCTTCGGAGGGGGCGAACAGCCCCAGCATTTT.

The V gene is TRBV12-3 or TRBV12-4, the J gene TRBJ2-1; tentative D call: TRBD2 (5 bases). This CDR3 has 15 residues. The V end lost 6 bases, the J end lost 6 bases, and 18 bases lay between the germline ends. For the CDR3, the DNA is TGTGCCAGCAGACCCCCGAGCCCCCGGGGCAATGAGCAGTTCTTC. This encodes CASRPPSPRGNEQFF.

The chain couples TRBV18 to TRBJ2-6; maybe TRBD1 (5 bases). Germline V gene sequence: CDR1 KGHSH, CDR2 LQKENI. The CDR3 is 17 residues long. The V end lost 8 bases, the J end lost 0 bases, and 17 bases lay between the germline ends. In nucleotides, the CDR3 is TGTGCCAGCCCCCCGGCAGGGTTTCGCTCTGGGGCCAACGTCCTGACTTTC. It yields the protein CASPPAGFRSGANVLTF.

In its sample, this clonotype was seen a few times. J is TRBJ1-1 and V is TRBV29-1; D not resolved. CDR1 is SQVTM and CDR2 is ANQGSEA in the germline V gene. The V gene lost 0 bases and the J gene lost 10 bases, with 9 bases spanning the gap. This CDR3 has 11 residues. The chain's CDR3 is CSVEEHTAAFF. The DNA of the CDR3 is TGCAGCGTTGAAGAACATACGGCAGCTTTCTTT.

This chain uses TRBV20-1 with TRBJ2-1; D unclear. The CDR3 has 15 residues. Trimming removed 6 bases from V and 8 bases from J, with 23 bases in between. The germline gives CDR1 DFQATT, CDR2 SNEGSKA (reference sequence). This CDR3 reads CSAATITTPDDEQFF. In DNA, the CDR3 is TGCAGTGCCGCCACGATCACCACCCCTGACGATGAGCAGTTCTTC.

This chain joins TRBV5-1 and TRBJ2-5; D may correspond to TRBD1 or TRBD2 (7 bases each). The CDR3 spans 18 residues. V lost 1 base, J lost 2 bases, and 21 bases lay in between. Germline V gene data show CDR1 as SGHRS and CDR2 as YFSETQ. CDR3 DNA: TGCGCCAGCAGCTTGAAGACGGGGGGACAGAACTCTCAAGAGACCCAGTACTTC. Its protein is CASSLKTGGQNSQETQYF. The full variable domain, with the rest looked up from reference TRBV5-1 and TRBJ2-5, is KAGVTQTPRYLIKTRGQQVTLSCSPISGHRSVSWYQQTPGQGLQFLFEYFSETQRNKGNFPGRFSGRQFSNSRSEMNVSTLELGDSALYLCASSLKTGGQNSQETQYFGPGTRLLVL.

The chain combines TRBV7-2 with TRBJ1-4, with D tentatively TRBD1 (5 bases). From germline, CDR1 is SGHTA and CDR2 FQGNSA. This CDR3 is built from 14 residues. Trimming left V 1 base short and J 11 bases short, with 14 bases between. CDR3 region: CASSLVVTGGKLFF. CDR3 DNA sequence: TGTGCCAGCAGCTTAGTTGTCACAGGAGGTAAACTGTTTTTT.

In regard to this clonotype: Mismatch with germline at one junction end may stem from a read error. DNA for the CDR3: TGTGCCAGCAGCCAAGTGTCTAGCGGAGGAAGCACAGAGACGCAGTATTTT. Its translation is CASSQVSSGGSTETQYF. The genes are TRBV4-2 and TRBJ2-3; 7 bases align to TRBD2. Germline values: CDR1 LGHNA, CDR2 YNFKEQ. The CDR3 covers 17 residues.

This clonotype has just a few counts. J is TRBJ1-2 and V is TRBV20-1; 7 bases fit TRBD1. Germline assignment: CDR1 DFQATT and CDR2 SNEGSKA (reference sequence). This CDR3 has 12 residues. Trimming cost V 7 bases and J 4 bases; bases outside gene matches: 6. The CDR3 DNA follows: TGCAGTGTCGCACAGGGGACCTATGGCTACACCTTC. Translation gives CSVAQGTYGYTF.

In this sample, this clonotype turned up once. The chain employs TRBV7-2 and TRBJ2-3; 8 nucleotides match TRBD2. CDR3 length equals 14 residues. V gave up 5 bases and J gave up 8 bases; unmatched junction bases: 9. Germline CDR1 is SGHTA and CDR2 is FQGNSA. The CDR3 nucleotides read TGTGCCAGCAGCCATAGCGGGGTGGGGGCTACGCAGTATTTT. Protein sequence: CASSHSGVGATQYF. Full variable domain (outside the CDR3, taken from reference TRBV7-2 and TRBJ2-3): GAGVSQSPSNKVTEKGKDVELRCDPISGHTALYWYRQSLGQGLEFLIYFQGNSAPDKSGLPSDRFSAERTGGSVSTLTIQRTQQEDSAVYLCASSHSGVGATQYFGPGTRLTVL.

Here the CDR3 reads CASSQTRFGNEQFF. CDR3 bases: TGCGCCAGCAGCCAAACTAGATTTGGGAATGAGCAGTTCTTC. J is TRBJ2-1 and V is TRBV4-3, with D possibly matching TRBD2 (5 bases). Between the trimmed V and J ends, which lost 2 bases and 7 bases, there was a span of 12 bases. The CDR3 length is 14 residues. From germline, CDR1 is LGHNA and CDR2 YSLEER.

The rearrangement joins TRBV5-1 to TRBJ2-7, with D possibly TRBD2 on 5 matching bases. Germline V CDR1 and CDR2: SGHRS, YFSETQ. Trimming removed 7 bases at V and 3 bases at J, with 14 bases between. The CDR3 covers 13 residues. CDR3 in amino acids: CASGGEGSYEQYF. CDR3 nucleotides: TGCGCCAGCGGCGGAGAAGGGAGCTACGAGCAGTACTTC.

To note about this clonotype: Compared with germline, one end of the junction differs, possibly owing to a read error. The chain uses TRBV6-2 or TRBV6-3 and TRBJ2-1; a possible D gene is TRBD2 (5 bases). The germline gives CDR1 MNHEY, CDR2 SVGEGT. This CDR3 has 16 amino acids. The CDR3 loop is CVSSVTIGVPYNEQFF. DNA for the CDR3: TGTGTCAGCTCAGTTACCATCGGGGTCCCCTACAATGAGCAGTTCTTC.

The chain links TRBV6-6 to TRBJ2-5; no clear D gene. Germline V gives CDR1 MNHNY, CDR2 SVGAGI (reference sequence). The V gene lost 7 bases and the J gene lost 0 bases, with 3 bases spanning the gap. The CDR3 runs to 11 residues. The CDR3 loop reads CASTYQETQYF. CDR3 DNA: TGTGCCAGCACGTACCAAGAGACCCAGTACTTC.

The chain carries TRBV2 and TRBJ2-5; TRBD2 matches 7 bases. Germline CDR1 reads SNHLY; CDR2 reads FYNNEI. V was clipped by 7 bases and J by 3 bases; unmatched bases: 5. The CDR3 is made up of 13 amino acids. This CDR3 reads CASIASGKETQYF. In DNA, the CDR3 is TGTGCCAGCATTGCTAGCGGAAAAGAGACCCAGTACTTC.

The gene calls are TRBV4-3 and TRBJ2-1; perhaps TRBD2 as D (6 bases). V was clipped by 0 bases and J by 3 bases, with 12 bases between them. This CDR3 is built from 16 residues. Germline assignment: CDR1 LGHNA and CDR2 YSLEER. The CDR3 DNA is TGCGCCAGCAGCCAAGATAGTAGCGGCCACTACAATGAGCAGTTCTTC. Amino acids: CASSQDSSGHYNEQFF.

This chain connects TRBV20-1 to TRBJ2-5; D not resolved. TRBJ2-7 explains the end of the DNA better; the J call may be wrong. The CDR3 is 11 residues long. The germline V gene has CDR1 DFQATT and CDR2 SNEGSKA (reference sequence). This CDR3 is CSARLVYEQYF. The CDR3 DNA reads TGCAGTGCTAGATTGGTTTACGAGCAGTACTTC.

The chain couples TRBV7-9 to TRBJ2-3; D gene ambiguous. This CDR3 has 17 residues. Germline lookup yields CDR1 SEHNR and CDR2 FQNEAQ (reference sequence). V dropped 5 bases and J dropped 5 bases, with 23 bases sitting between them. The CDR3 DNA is TGTGCCAGCAGCCACCAGCCATTGACCGCCGGTGGAGATACGCAGTATTTT. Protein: CASSHQPLTAGGDTQYF.

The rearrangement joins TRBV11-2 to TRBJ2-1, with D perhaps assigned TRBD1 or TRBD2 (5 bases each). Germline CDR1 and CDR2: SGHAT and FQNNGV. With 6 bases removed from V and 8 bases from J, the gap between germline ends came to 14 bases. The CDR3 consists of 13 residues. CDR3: CASSWDHLDEQFF. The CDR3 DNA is TGTGCCAGCAGTTGGGACCACTTGGATGAGCAGTTCTTC.

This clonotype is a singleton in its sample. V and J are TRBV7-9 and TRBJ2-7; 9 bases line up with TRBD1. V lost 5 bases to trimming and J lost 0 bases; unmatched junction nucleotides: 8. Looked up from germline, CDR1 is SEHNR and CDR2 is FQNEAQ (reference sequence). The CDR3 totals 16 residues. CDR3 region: CASSPLGGQGSYEQYF. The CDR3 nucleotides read TGTGCCAGCAGCCCTCTGGGGGGACAGGGCTCCTACGAGCAGTACTTC.

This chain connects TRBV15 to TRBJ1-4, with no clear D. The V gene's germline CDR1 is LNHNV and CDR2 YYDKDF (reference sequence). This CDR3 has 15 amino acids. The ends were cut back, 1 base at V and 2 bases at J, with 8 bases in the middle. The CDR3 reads CATSRVGWTNEKLFF. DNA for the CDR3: TGTGCCACCAGCAGAGTCGGATGGACTAATGAAAAACTGTTTTTT.

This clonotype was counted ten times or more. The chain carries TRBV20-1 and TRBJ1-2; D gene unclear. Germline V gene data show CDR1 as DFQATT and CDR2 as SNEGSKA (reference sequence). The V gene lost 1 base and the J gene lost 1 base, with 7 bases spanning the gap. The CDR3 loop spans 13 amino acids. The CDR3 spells CSARAGNNYGYTF. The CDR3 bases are TGCAGTGCTAGAGCGGGAAATAACTATGGCTACACCTTC.

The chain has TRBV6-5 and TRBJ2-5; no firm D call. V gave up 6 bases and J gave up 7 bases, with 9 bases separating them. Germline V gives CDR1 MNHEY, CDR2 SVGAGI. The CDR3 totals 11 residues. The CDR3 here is CASRHVGTQYF. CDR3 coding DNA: TGTGCCAGCAGACATGTGGGGACCCAGTACTTC.

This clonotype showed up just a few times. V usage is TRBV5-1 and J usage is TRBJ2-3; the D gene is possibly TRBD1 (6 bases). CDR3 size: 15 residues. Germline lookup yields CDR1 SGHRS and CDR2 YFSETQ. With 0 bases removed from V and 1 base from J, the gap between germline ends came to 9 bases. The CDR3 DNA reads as TGCGCCAGCAGCTTGGAACAGGGCGGCACAGATACGCAGTATTTT. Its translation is CASSLEQGGTDTQYF.